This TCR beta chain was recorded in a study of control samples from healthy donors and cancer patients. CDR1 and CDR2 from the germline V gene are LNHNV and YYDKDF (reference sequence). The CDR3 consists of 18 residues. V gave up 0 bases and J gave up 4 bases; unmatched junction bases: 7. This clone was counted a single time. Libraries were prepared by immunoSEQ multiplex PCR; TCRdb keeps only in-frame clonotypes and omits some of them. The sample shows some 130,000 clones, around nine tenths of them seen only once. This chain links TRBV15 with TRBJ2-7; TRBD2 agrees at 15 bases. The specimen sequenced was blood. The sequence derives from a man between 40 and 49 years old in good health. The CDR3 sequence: CATSREGTSGGLGYEQYF. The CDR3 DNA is TGTGCCACCAGCAGAGAGGGGACTAGCGGGGGGCTCGGATACGAGCAGTACTTC.